These 7 T cell receptor beta chains originate from one sample sequenced in a study of OX40 agonist ivuxolimab in advanced cancers. Produced via immunoSEQ multiplex PCR; TCRdb's table is partial and in-frame only. The table has fewer than 90,000 clones, roughly 89% seen once; the top ten hold around 1.5%. The sample here was CD4+ or CD8+ T cells sorted from blood, taken in a trial of the OX40 agonist ivuxolimab. The source of these receptors is an adult with an advanced solid tumor such as melanoma, head and neck, liver or kidney cancer.

The chain combines TRBV2 with TRBJ2-7; perhaps TRBD2 as D (6 bases). V lost 6 bases and J lost 0, with 33 bases in between. The CDR3 is 21 amino acids. Germline V gives CDR1 SNHLY, CDR2 FYNNEI. CDR3: CASSTPGRGGGRNSISYEQYF. CDR3 bases: TGTGCCAGCAGCACTCCCGGGAGAGGAGGAGGGAGAAATTCAATCTCCTACGAGCAGTACTTC.

CDR3 bases: TGTGCCTGGACCTCTGGGGCCAACGTCCTGACTTTC. As protein: CAWTSGANVLTF. The J gene is TRBJ2-6, the V gene TRBV30; D is unclear. CDR1 and CDR2 from the germline V gene are GTSNPN and SVGIG (reference sequence). The germline V and J ends were trimmed by 4 bases and 0 bases, with 1 base remaining between them. This CDR3 is 12 amino acids long. The full variable domain, completed using reference TRBV30 and TRBJ2-6, is SQTIHQWPATLVQPVGSPLSLECTVEGTSNPNLYWYRQAAGRGLQLLFYSVGIGQISSEVPQNLSASRPQDRQFILSSKKLLLSDSGFYLCAWTSGANVLTFGAGSRLTVL.

V gene TRBV19 combines with J gene TRBJ1-5, with TRBD1 identical over 8 bases. V lost 5 bases to trimming and J lost 6 bases; unmatched junction nucleotides: 3. The CDR3 extends over 13 amino acids. Germline lookup yields CDR1 LNHDA and CDR2 SQIVND (reference sequence). The CDR3 region is CASSQGALQPQHF. CDR3 nucleotides: TGTGCCAGTAGTCAGGGGGCCCTTCAGCCCCAGCATTTT.

The V call is TRBV28, the J call TRBJ1-2; the D is unclear. The V end lost 5 bases, the J end lost 4 bases, and 8 bases lay between the germline ends. The CDR3 is 12 residues long. From germline, CDR1 is MDHEN and CDR2 SYDVKM. CDR3 sequence (DNA): TGTGCCAGCAGTCAGGTTTCCTATGGCTACACCTTC. This translates into CASSQVSYGYTF.

This clone was recorded a few times. CDR3 sequence reads: CASSSGKSAQHF. As DNA, the CDR3 is TGTGCCAGCAGCTCCGGGAAGTCAGCCCAGCATTTT. The J gene is TRBJ1-5, the V gene TRBV7-9; the D is unclear. Germline lookup yields CDR1 SEHNR and CDR2 FQNEAQ (reference sequence). V lost 4 bases and J 11 bases, leaving 12 bases between the germline ends. This CDR3 comprises 12 residues.

The V gene is TRBV5-1, the J gene TRBJ2-3; 10 nucleotides align to TRBD1. Germline V gives CDR1 SGHRS, CDR2 YFSETQ. The CDR3 has 15 amino acids. The V and J ends lost 3 bases and 4 bases, in that order; junction bases with no gene match: 5. CDR3 residues: CASSSGTGVADTQYF. CDR3 nucleotides: TGCGCCAGCAGCTCAGGGACAGGGGTTGCAGATACGCAGTATTTT.

The CDR3 coding sequence is TGTGCCACGGGGGGGACGGGCCCGAACACCGGGGAGCTGTTTTTT. This translates into CATGGTGPNTGELFF. The genes are TRBV10-3 and TRBJ2-2, with TRBD2 matching over 8 bases. Per germline, CDR1 ENHRY and CDR2 SYGVKD. The CDR3 contains 15 residues. Unmatched junction bases numbered 7, after V lost 10 bases and J lost 0 bases.